This is a list of T cell receptor beta chains from one sample in a study of cytomegalovirus exposure and HLA in healthy donors. The data were produced by immunoSEQ multiplex PCR, yet TCRdb's version contains in-frame clones alone and is incomplete. This table holds 150,000 to 200,000 clones, 55% to 75% found once. What was sequenced was PBMCs. Receptors originate from a human donor in good health. Both conserved end residues are part of each CDR3. The order of the fields is CDR3 DNA, CDR3 protein, V gene, J gene, clone size, D gene. D genes are given only for firm matches. Part of the rows lack a size; the others show once, few, many or a class for expanded clones.

CDR3nt: TGCAGAACGACAGGGGGGGAGACCCAGTACTTC; CDR3aa: CRTTGGETQYF; v_gene: TRBV29-1; j_gene: TRBJ2-5; abundance: .; d_gene: TRBD1
CDR3nt: TGTGCCAGCAGTGAATCGGTGGCAGGGGTGTATCCCCCAGATACGCAGTATTTT; CDR3aa: CASSESVAGVYPPDTQYF; v_gene: TRBV25-1; j_gene: TRBJ2-3; abundance: .; d_gene: .
CDR3nt: TGCGCCAGCAGCTTGAGGTGGGAGCTAGCCAAAAACATTCAGTACTTC; CDR3aa: CASSLRWELAKNIQYF; v_gene: TRBV5-1; j_gene: TRBJ2-4; abundance: .; d_gene: .
CDR3nt: TGTGCCAGCTCACCCGAGTACGAGCAGTACTTC; CDR3aa: CASSPEYEQYF; v_gene: TRBV18; j_gene: TRBJ2-7; abundance: .; d_gene: .
CDR3nt: TGTGCCAGTAGTTTGCGACAGGGGGATCGCTACACCTTC; CDR3aa: CASSLRQGDRYTF; v_gene: TRBV19; j_gene: TRBJ1-2; abundance: few; d_gene: TRBD1
CDR3nt: TGTGCCTGGAGGACAGGAGGCAATCAGCCCCAGCATTTT; CDR3aa: CAWRTGGNQPQHF; v_gene: TRBV30; j_gene: TRBJ1-5; abundance: .; d_gene: .
CDR3nt: TGCGCCAGCAGCCAAGATCGGGTCGGGGGGGCCTCCTACGAGCAGTACTTC; CDR3aa: CASSQDRVGGASYEQYF; v_gene: TRBV4-3; j_gene: TRBJ2-7; abundance: .; d_gene: TRBD2
CDR3nt: TGCAGCGTTGTGAAGGATGCAGGCAAAAACATTCAGTACTTC; CDR3aa: CSVVKDAGKNIQYF; v_gene: TRBV29-1; j_gene: TRBJ2-4; abundance: .; d_gene: .
CDR3nt: TGTGCCAGTAGTATAGAGGGGGACAGGTTTCGCGAGCAGTACTTC; CDR3aa: CASSIEGDRFREQYF; v_gene: TRBV19; j_gene: TRBJ2-7; abundance: .; d_gene: TRBD1
CDR3nt: TGTGCCAGCAGACCGCCCGACAGGGATAATTCACCCCTCCACTTT; CDR3aa: CASRPPDRDNSPLHF; v_gene: TRBV6-5; j_gene: TRBJ1-6; abundance: few; d_gene: TRBD1
CDR3nt: TGTGCCAGCAGTTACGAACAGGCGCCGAATTCACCCCTCCACTTT; CDR3aa: CASSYEQAPNSPLHF; v_gene: TRBV6-5; j_gene: TRBJ1-6; abundance: few; d_gene: .
CDR3nt: TGTGCCAGCAGCTTCGGAACAGACTATGGCTACACCTTC; CDR3aa: CASSFGTDYGYTF; v_gene: TRBV7-2; j_gene: TRBJ1-2; abundance: once; d_gene: .
CDR3nt: TGTGCCAGCAGCTCTACCCTAGATGAGCAGTTCTTC; CDR3aa: CASSSTLDEQFF; v_gene: TRBV11-3; j_gene: TRBJ2-1; abundance: .; d_gene: .
CDR3nt: TGTGCCAGCAGCTTAGAAGCGGGGGGGCCTTATGAGCAGTTCTTC; CDR3aa: CASSLEAGGPYEQFF; v_gene: TRBV7-2; j_gene: TRBJ2-1; abundance: few; d_gene: TRBD2
CDR3nt: TGTGCCAGTTCACAGGACTCTTCTTATGGCTACACCTTC; CDR3aa: CASSQDSSYGYTF; v_gene: TRBV18; j_gene: TRBJ1-2; abundance: .; d_gene: .
CDR3nt: TGTGCCAGCAGTGGCCAGCACAGGGGGGAAGCTTTCTTT; CDR3aa: CASSGQHRGEAFF; v_gene: TRBV6-6; j_gene: TRBJ1-1; abundance: few; d_gene: TRBD1
CDR3nt: TGTGCCAGTAGTATTAGGCAGGGGGACACCGGGGAGCTGTTTTTT; CDR3aa: CASSIRQGDTGELFF; v_gene: TRBV19; j_gene: TRBJ2-2; abundance: .; d_gene: TRBD1
CDR3nt: TGTGCCAGTCTAGCCCCGGGACTGGGGACAGATACGCAGTATTTT; CDR3aa: CASLAPGLGTDTQYF; v_gene: TRBV6-1; j_gene: TRBJ2-3; abundance: few; d_gene: .
CDR3nt: TGTGCCGGGTCTCTCGGGACAGGCGTTGGCTACACCTTC; CDR3aa: CAGSLGTGVGYTF; v_gene: TRBV19; j_gene: TRBJ1-2; abundance: .; d_gene: TRBD1
CDR3nt: TGTGCCAGCAGCTTATTAGTCGCGGGGGGCAATGAGCAGTTCTTC; CDR3aa: CASSLLVAGGNEQFF; v_gene: TRBV7-3; j_gene: TRBJ2-1; abundance: .; d_gene: TRBD2
CDR3nt: TGTGCCAGCAGCTTGGCGGGACTACAAGAGACCCAGTACTTC; CDR3aa: CASSLAGLQETQYF; v_gene: TRBV5-4; j_gene: TRBJ2-5; abundance: few; d_gene: TRBD2
CDR3nt: TGCGCCAGCAGCTCGGGGACAGCTAGCACAGATACGCAGTATTTT; CDR3aa: CASSSGTASTDTQYF; v_gene: TRBV5-1; j_gene: TRBJ2-3; abundance: .; d_gene: TRBD1
CDR3nt: TGTGCCAGCCTCCCCAGGGGGTCAGAGACCCAGTACTTC; CDR3aa: CASLPRGSETQYF; v_gene: TRBV19; j_gene: TRBJ2-5; abundance: .; d_gene: TRBD1
CDR3nt: TGTGCCAGCGAGTCCAAGGGGGCAGAGTCCTCCTACGAGCAGTACTTC; CDR3aa: CASESKGAESSYEQYF; v_gene: TRBV6-6; j_gene: TRBJ2-7; abundance: .; d_gene: TRBD1
CDR3nt: TGTGCCTGGAGTGTACACCGAAGGAACACTGAAGCTTTCTTT; CDR3aa: CAWSVHRRNTEAFF; v_gene: TRBV30; j_gene: TRBJ1-1; abundance: .; d_gene: .
CDR3nt: TGTGCCTGGAGTCAACAGGGGGACGAGCAGTACTTC; CDR3aa: CAWSQQGDEQYF; v_gene: TRBV30; j_gene: TRBJ2-7; abundance: once; d_gene: TRBD1
CDR3nt: TGCGCCAGCAGCCGAAGTATGGTAGCGGGGGGGCCAAGGACCTACGAGCAGTACTTC; CDR3aa: CASSRSMVAGGPRTYEQYF; v_gene: TRBV4-1; j_gene: TRBJ2-7; abundance: once; d_gene: TRBD2
CDR3nt: TGTGCCAGTACCGACAGCCCCAGCGGGGGGGCAAATGAGCAGTTCTTC; CDR3aa: CASTDSPSGGANEQFF; v_gene: TRBV19; j_gene: TRBJ2-1; abundance: once; d_gene: TRBD2
CDR3nt: TGTGCCGGGGGGACAGGGCTGAACACCGGGGAGCTGTTTTTT; CDR3aa: CAGGTGLNTGELFF; v_gene: TRBV6-5; j_gene: TRBJ2-2; abundance: .; d_gene: TRBD1
CDR3nt: TGTGCCAGCAGCTTGCGTTCCGGGAGAGGCGCCTATAATTCACCCCTCCACTTT; CDR3aa: CASSLRSGRGAYNSPLHF; v_gene: TRBV5-6; j_gene: TRBJ1-6; abundance: .; d_gene: .
CDR3nt: TGTGCCAGCAGCGGACAGGGAACCACCTACGAGCAGTACTTC; CDR3aa: CASSGQGTTYEQYF; v_gene: TRBV9; j_gene: TRBJ2-7; abundance: .; d_gene: TRBD1
CDR3nt: TGTGCCAGCAGGGGAACAGGGACCAACTATGGCTACACCTTC; CDR3aa: CASRGTGTNYGYTF; v_gene: TRBV6-5; j_gene: TRBJ1-2; abundance: .; d_gene: .
CDR3nt: TGTGCCACCAGCACCTATTATACGCAGTATTTT; CDR3aa: CATSTYYTQYF; v_gene: TRBV15; j_gene: TRBJ2-3; abundance: .; d_gene: .
CDR3nt: TGTGCCAGCAGTTTATTGGGGGGAGGCAATCAGCCCCAGCATTTT; CDR3aa: CASSLLGGGNQPQHF; v_gene: TRBV27; j_gene: TRBJ1-5; abundance: .; d_gene: .
CDR3nt: TGTGCCAGCAGCCCCACGGCCACGGACAGGCACTATGGCTACACCTTC; CDR3aa: CASSPTATDRHYGYTF; v_gene: TRBV7-2; j_gene: TRBJ1-2; abundance: .; d_gene: TRBD1
CDR3nt: TGTGCCATCAGTGAGTCGTACTATAACACCATATATTTT; CDR3aa: CAISESYYNTIYF; v_gene: TRBV10-3; j_gene: TRBJ1-3; abundance: .; d_gene: .
CDR3nt: TGTGCCAGCAGCAAATTGCACAAAGACTATGGCTACACCTTC; CDR3aa: CASSKLHKDYGYTF; v_gene: TRBV21-1; j_gene: TRBJ1-2; abundance: .; d_gene: .
CDR3nt: TGTGCCAGCACAACCGGGACAGGACGTCTCTACACCTTC; CDR3aa: CASTTGTGRLYTF; v_gene: TRBV5-6; j_gene: TRBJ1-2; abundance: .; d_gene: TRBD1
CDR3nt: TGTGCCAGCAGTCCGTGGCCTCGGGATGGCTACACCTTC; CDR3aa: CASSPWPRDGYTF; v_gene: TRBV27; j_gene: TRBJ1-2; abundance: few; d_gene: .
CDR3nt: TGTGCCAGCAGGTCCATCAGGGACTCAACCCAGTACTTC; CDR3aa: CASRSIRDSTQYF; v_gene: TRBV27; j_gene: TRBJ2-5; abundance: .; d_gene: .
CDR3nt: TGTGCCAGCAGCCCAACCAGGGGGGGGGCCAACGTCCTGACTTTC; CDR3aa: CASSPTRGGANVLTF; v_gene: TRBV7-2; j_gene: TRBJ2-6; abundance: .; d_gene: TRBD1
CDR3nt: TGCGCCAGCAGCCAAGGGACAGTCAAAAATGAAAAACTGTTTTTT; CDR3aa: CASSQGTVKNEKLFF; v_gene: TRBV4-1; j_gene: TRBJ1-4; abundance: .; d_gene: .
CDR3nt: TGTGCCAGCAGGACAGGGGGCATCCCTGAAGCTTTCTTT; CDR3aa: CASRTGGIPEAFF; v_gene: TRBV2; j_gene: TRBJ1-1; abundance: .; d_gene: TRBD1